This entry lists 4 T cell receptor beta chains sequenced from one sample in a study of blood T cell repertoires in COVID-19. The method was immunoSEQ multiplex PCR; TCRdb's version includes in-frame clones alone and lacks a portion of them. The repertoire has under 300,000 clones, approximately 91% of them found once; the top ten carry about 2.5%. Sequences were obtained from PBMCs or T cells enriched from blood (not recorded which). The origin of the receptors is a woman aged 40-49 years with acute COVID-19.

The rearrangement joins TRBV19 to TRBJ1-6; tentative D call: TRBD1 (5 bases). Trimming removed 8 bases at V and 5 bases at J, with 13 bases between. Germline V gene data show CDR1 as LNHDA and CDR2 as SQIVND (reference sequence). The CDR3 length is 14 residues. This CDR3 is CASGGVLDNSPLHF. The CDR3 DNA follows: TGTGCCAGTGGGGGGGTTCTTGATAATTCACCCCTCCACTTT.

This clone was recorded only once. The chain has TRBV2 and TRBJ2-3; weak D call: TRBD1 (7 bases). Per the germline V gene, CDR1 is SNHLY and CDR2 is FYNNEI. The ends were cut back, 2 bases at V and 6 bases at J, with 15 bases in the middle. CDR3 size: 15 residues. The chain's CDR3 is CASSEHGRGVDTQYF. The CDR3 DNA follows: TGTGCCAGCAGTGAACACGGCAGGGGGGTCGATACGCAGTATTTT.

The count of this clone is one. The gene calls are TRBV9 and TRBJ2-3, with D possibly TRBD2 on 5 matching bases. There are 13 residues in the CDR3. Trimming left V 0 bases short and J 8 bases short, with 10 bases between. CDR1 is SGDLS and CDR2 is YYNGEE in the germline V gene. In DNA, the CDR3 is TGTGCCAGCAGCGTAGGCTATGAGGGTACGCAGTATTTT. Its translation: CASSVGYEGTQYF.

The chain has TRBV9 and TRBJ2-7, with D tentatively TRBD2 (5 bases). The CDR3 is 15 amino acids. The V gene's germline CDR1 is SGDLS and CDR2 YYNGEE. Trimming removed 0 bases from V and 5 bases from J, with 15 bases in between. CDR3 DNA: TGTGCCAGCAGCGTAGGCTCGACCCCCGGGGACGAGCAGTACTTC. This sequence encodes CASSVGSTPGDEQYF.